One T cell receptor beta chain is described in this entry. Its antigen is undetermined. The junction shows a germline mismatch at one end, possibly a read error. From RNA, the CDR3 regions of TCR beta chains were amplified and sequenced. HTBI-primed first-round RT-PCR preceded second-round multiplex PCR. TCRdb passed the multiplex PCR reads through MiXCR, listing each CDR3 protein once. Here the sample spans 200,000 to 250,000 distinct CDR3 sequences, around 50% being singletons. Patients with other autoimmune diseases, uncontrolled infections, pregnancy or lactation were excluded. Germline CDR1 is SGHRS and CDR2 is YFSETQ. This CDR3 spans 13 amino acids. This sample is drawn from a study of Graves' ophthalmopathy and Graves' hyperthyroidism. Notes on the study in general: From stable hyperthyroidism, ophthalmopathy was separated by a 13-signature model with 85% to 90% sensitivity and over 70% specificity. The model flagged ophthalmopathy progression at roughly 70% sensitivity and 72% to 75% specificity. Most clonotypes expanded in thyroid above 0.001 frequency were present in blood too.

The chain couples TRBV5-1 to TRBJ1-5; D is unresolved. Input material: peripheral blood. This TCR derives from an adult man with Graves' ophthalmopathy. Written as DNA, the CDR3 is TGTGCCAGCAGCTTGGGAATTGATCAGCCCCAGCATTTT. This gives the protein CASSLGIDQPQHF.